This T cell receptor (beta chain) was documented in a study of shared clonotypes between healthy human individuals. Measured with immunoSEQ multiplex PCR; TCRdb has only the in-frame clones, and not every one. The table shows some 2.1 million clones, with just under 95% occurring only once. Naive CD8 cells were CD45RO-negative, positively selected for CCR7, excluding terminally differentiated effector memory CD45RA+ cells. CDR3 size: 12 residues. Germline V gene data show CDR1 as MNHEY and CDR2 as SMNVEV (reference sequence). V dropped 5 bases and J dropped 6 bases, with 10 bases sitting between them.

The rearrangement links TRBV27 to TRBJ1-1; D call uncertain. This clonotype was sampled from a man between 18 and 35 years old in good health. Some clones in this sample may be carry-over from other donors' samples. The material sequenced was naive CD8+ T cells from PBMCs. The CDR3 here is CASSLPPAEAFF. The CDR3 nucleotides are TGTGCCAGCAGTCTGCCCCCGGCTGAAGCTTTCTTT.